The subject of this entry is one T cell receptor (beta chain). Its target is unknown. The CDR3 totals 15 residues. V shed 6 bases, J shed 0 bases, and the junction held 7 bases outside the gene matches. Germline V gene data show CDR1 as MNHEY and CDR2 as SVGAGI. Primers: 60 Vbeta forward and 13 Jbeta reverse. Libraries were prepared by immunoSEQ multiplex PCR; TCRdb keeps only in-frame clonotypes and omits some of them. Among 150,000 to 200,000 clones, roughly 70% were seen once, and the ten largest hold roughly 10%. The sample comes from a study of cytomegalovirus exposure and HLA in healthy donors. About the research overall: Just over 80% of around 400 genotyped donors fell in the Caucasian-associated ancestry cluster.

Broader study findings: When analyzed later, a missense DCLRE1C variant was found to be linked to TCR beta V- and J-gene trimming.

Input material: PBMCs. The rearrangement uses TRBV6-5 and TRBJ1-1, with 7 bases fitting TRBD1. This TCR was sampled from a man younger than 40 in good health and CMV-seropositive. The CDR3 is CASSVTGTVNTEAFF. In DNA form, the CDR3 reads TGTGCCAGCAGCGTTACGGGGACAGTGAACACTGAAGCTTTCTTT.